This T cell receptor beta chain was obtained from a study of blood T cell repertoires in COVID-19. CDR1 is MDHEN, CDR2 SYDVKM, per germline. The CDR3 runs to 15 residues. Unmatched junction bases numbered 5, after V lost 5 bases and J lost 4 bases. Only in-frame clones appear in the TCRdb table, and some are missing; sequencing was by immunoSEQ multiplex PCR. The repertoire consists of tens of thousands of clones, with around 85% occurring once and the leading ten covering approximately 11%. This TCR came from a human donor in a cohort sampled during active COVID-19. The sequenced sample consisted of peripheral blood. The genes are TRBV28 and TRBJ2-2; 9 bases match TRBD2. CDR3 loop: CASSTGLATTGELFF. For the CDR3, the DNA is TGTGCCAGCAGTACCGGACTAGCGACCACCGGGGAGCTGTTTTTT.